What follows are 15 T cell receptor beta chains derived from one specimen sequenced in a study of shared clonotypes between healthy human individuals. Sequencing was performed with immunoSEQ multiplex PCR; in TCRdb, only in-frame clones are kept and a portion is missing. Of 650,000 to 700,000 clones listed, 90% were seen once; the top ten hold about 34%. The sample comprised memory CD8+ T cells from PBMCs. Subset indicated: CD45RO+ cells pooled with CCR7-negative TemRA cells. The receptor source for this set is a man younger than 35 in good health. Some clones in this sample may be carry-over from other donors' samples.

The J gene is TRBJ2-1, the V gene TRBV27; D might be TRBD2 (6 bases). With 4 bases removed from V and 7 bases from J, the gap between germline ends came to 11 bases. CDR3 length equals 13 residues. The germline gives CDR1 MNHEY, CDR2 SMNVEV (reference sequence). This CDR3 is CASSSPRGNEQFF. CDR3 sequence (DNA): TGTGCCAGCAGTTCACCCCGGGGGAATGAGCAGTTCTTC.

This chain uses TRBV2 with TRBJ1-1; tentatively, D is TRBD1 (6 bases). Per germline, CDR1 SNHLY and CDR2 FYNNEI. The V gene lost 6 bases and the J gene lost 0 bases, with 11 bases spanning the gap. The length of the CDR3 is 14 residues. The CDR3: CASSRTVMNTEAFF. In nucleotides, the CDR3 is TGTGCCAGCAGCCGGACAGTGATGAACACTGAAGCTTTCTTT.

Here the CDR3 reads CASSLRDTPPIGDTQYF. CDR3 DNA sequence: TGTGCCAGCAGCCTAAGGGACACACCACCTATTGGAGATACGCAGTATTTT. The rearrangement uses TRBV7-9 and TRBJ2-3; D is possibly TRBD1 (6 bases). The V gene lost 5 bases and the J gene lost 5 bases, with 23 bases spanning the gap. Germline lookup yields CDR1 SEHNR and CDR2 FQNEAQ (reference sequence). The CDR3 is made up of 17 amino acids. The entire variable domain, with the rest obtained from reference TRBV7-9 and TRBJ2-3, is as follows: DTGVSQNPRHKITKRGQNVTFRCDPISEHNRLYWYRQTLGQGPEFLTYFQNEAQLEKSRLLSDRFSAERPKGSFSTLEIQRTEQGDSAMYLCASSLRDTPPIGDTQYFGPGTRLTVL.

This clone was seen just once. The chain links TRBV11-2 to TRBJ2-5; D is undetermined. This CDR3 is built from 15 residues. Germline V CDR1 and CDR2: SGHAT, FQNNGV. The V gene lost 1 base and the J gene lost 1 base, with 10 bases spanning the gap. The CDR3 loop is CASSLAARVQETQYF. Written as DNA, the CDR3 is TGTGCCAGCAGCTTAGCGGCCCGCGTCCAAGAGACCCAGTACTTC. The whole variable domain, remainder taken from reference TRBV11-2 and TRBJ2-5, is EAGVAQSPRYKIIEKRQSVAFWCNPISGHATLYWYQQILGQGPKLLIQFQNNGVVDDSQLPKDRFSAERLKGVDSTLKIQPAKLEDSAVYLCASSLAARVQETQYFGPGTRLLVL.

The chain couples TRBV5-4 to TRBJ1-1; the D gene is possibly TRBD1 (5 bases). This CDR3 contains 15 residues. In germline, CDR1 is SGHNT, CDR2 YYREEE (reference sequence). V was clipped by 8 bases and J by 1 base, with 18 bases between them. The DNA of the CDR3 is TGTGCCAGTCATGACCAGGGCCAGGGGAACACTGAAGCTTTCTTT. Translated: CASHDQGQGNTEAFF.

The rearrangement uses TRBV15 and TRBJ1-2; TRBD1 matches 8 bases. V lost 2 bases, J lost 8 bases, and 10 bases stayed unmatched. Germline V gene data show CDR1 as LNHNV and CDR2 as YYDKDF (reference sequence). CDR3 length: 15 amino acids. CDR3 region: CATSRPKTGGYGYTF. The DNA of the CDR3 is TGTGCCACCAGCAGACCGAAAACAGGGGGGTACGGCTACACCTTC.

The rearrangement uses TRBV29-1 and TRBJ1-1; D perhaps matches TRBD1 (6 bases). Germline V gene sequence: CDR1 SQVTM, CDR2 ANQGSEA. V dropped 7 bases and J dropped 7 bases, with 13 bases sitting between them. This CDR3 has 11 amino acids. CDR3 region: CSGRGENEAFF. In nucleotides, the CDR3 is TGCAGCGGGAGGGGGGAGAATGAAGCTTTCTTT.

This clone showed up just once. V is TRBV29-1 and J is TRBJ2-3; 10 bases line up with TRBD2. This CDR3 has 19 residues. Looked up from germline, CDR1 is SQVTM and CDR2 is ANQGSEA. The V segment lost 0 bases and the J segment 5 bases; nucleotides outside the gene matches: 17. CDR3 nucleotide sequence: TGCAGCGTTGAAGATCGGGGGCTAGCGGGAGCTCCAATGCGAGATACGCAGTATTTT. Translating it yields CSVEDRGLAGAPMRDTQYF.

The J gene is TRBJ1-5, the V gene TRBV19; D is unresolved. The CDR3 contains 13 residues. CDR1 LNHDA and CDR2 SQIVND come from the germline V gene (reference sequence). V dropped 5 bases and J dropped 6 bases, with 11 bases sitting between them. The CDR3 spells CASSSSFLQPQHF. The CDR3 region has the DNA TGTGCCAGTAGTTCGTCGTTTCTTCAGCCCCAGCATTTT.

The chain recombines TRBV5-4 with TRBJ2-1; D call uncertain. Trimming removed 3 bases from V and 5 bases from J, with 3 bases in between. The germline V gene has CDR1 SGHNT and CDR2 YYREEE (reference sequence). The CDR3 has 11 residues. As DNA, the CDR3 is TGTGCCAGCAGCTACAACAATGAGCAGTTCTTC. This gives the protein CASSYNNEQFF.

In this sample, this clone turned up once. The chain recombines TRBV9 with TRBJ2-7, with 8 bases fitting TRBD2. With V trimmed by 1 base and J by 4 bases, 4 bases remained unmatched. The CDR3 runs to 14 residues. Germline-derived CDR1 and CDR2 are SGDLS and YYNGEE. CDR3 sequence: CASSVSGSGYEQYF. DNA for the CDR3: TGTGCCAGCAGCGTAAGCGGGAGCGGGTACGAGCAGTACTTC.

The chain is built from TRBV11-2 and TRBJ2-7; either TRBD1 or TRBD2 may supply D (5 bases each). V was cut by 5 bases and J by 2 bases, with 16 bases left in between. Per germline, CDR1 SGHAT and CDR2 FQNNGV. The CDR3 is 15 amino acids. CDR3 protein: CASSRRDGEAYEQYF. The CDR3, as DNA: TGTGCCAGCAGCCGCCGGGACGGGGAAGCCTACGAGCAGTACTTC.

The chain is built from TRBV11-2 and TRBJ1-4; no reliable D call. Germline loops: CDR1 SGHAT, CDR2 FQNNGV. The CDR3 contains 15 residues. V lost 0 bases to trimming and J lost 7 bases, with 12 bases between them. The CDR3 region is CASSLEWRMGEKLFF. The CDR3 DNA reads as TGTGCCAGCAGCTTAGAATGGAGGATGGGTGAAAAACTGTTTTTT.

The chain uses TRBV5-5 and TRBJ2-5, with D unresolved. This CDR3 region has 16 residues. The V gene's germline CDR1 is SGHKS and CDR2 YYEKEE (reference sequence). V shed 5 bases and J shed 0 bases, with 17 bases lying between them. CDR3 region: CASRLLGSKYQETQYF. The CDR3 DNA sequence: TGTGCCAGCAGGCTTTTGGGCTCCAAGTACCAAGAGACCCAGTACTTC. The full variable domain, rest sourced from reference TRBV5-5 and TRBJ2-5, is DAGVTQSPTHLIKTRGQQVTLRCSPISGHKSVSWYQQVLGQGPQFIFQYYEKEERGRGNFPDRFSARQFPNYSSELNVNALLLGDSALYLCASRLLGSKYQETQYFGPGTRLLVL.

V gene TRBV6-1 combines with J gene TRBJ2-1; D is ambiguous. V lost 0 bases, J lost 5 bases, and 8 bases lay in between. The CDR3 is made up of 14 amino acids. Germline V CDR1 and CDR2: MNHNS, SASEGT. The CDR3 sequence: CASSEARLHNEQFF. In nucleotides, the CDR3 is TGTGCCAGCAGTGAAGCGCGACTTCACAATGAGCAGTTCTTC.